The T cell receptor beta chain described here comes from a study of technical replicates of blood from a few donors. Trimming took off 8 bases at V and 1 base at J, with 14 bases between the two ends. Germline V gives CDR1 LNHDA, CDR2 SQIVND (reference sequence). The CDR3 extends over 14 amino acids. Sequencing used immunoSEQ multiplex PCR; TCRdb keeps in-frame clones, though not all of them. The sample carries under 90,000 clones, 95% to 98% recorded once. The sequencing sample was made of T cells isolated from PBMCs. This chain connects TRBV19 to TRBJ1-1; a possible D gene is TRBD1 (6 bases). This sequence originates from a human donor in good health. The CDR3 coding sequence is TGTGCCAGTTATCCAGGGGCGAAGAACACTGAAGCTTTCTTT. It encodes CASYPGAKNTEAFF.